The 8 T cell receptor beta chains below were found in one sample sequenced in a study of CD8+ T cells in alopecia areata (dated by TCRdb to the late 2010s). Library method: the immunoSEQ multiplex PCR assay. RNA was extracted from all samples and reverse transcribed into cDNA, which served as template for TCR sequencing. In its TCRdb copy, this immuneACCESS table keeps in-frame sequences only and misses some clones. Where compared with another copy, unresolved V genes explain less than half of these, and the others have no known cause. The sample table holds 30,000 to 35,000 clones, of which approximately 60% were seen once. Of the sample, around 43% is held by the ten largest clones. Sequenced input: NKG2D-high CD8+ T cells sorted from blood. The label giving this sample's cell subset or site can be read as: sorted CD8+ NKG2D-high blood T cells. Receptor source: a human donor with alopecia areata.

This rearrangement joins TRBV4-3 to TRBJ2-5; TRBD1 is a possible D gene (5 bases). Germline loops: CDR1 LGHNA, CDR2 YSLEER. CDR3 length: 15 amino acids. The V end was cut by 0 bases, the J end by 5 bases, with 13 bases between. The CDR3 is CASSQEGPDGETQYF. The CDR3 DNA sequence: TGCGCCAGCAGCCAAGAGGGGCCAGATGGGGAGACCCAGTACTTC.

The chain recombines TRBV7-9 with TRBJ2-7; TRBD1 aligns across 11 bases. CDR3 size: 14 residues. Trimming cost V 3 bases and J 6 bases; bases outside gene matches: 4. Germline V gives CDR1 SEHNR, CDR2 FQNEAQ (reference sequence). CDR3 loop: CASSLGTGGSEQYF. CDR3 in DNA: TGTGCCAGCAGCTTGGGGACAGGGGGTTCCGAGCAGTACTTC.

The V gene is TRBV28, the J gene TRBJ1-6; D is ambiguous. This CDR3 has 14 residues. Germline assignment: CDR1 MDHEN and CDR2 SYDVKM. Between the trimmed V and J ends, which lost 1 base and 6 bases, there was a span of 7 bases. This CDR3 reads CASSLLQSNSPLHF. For the CDR3, the DNA is TGTGCCAGCAGTTTATTACAGTCTAATTCACCCCTCCACTTT. The variable domain in full, with the rest retrieved from reference TRBV28 and TRBJ1-6, is DVKVTQSSRYLVKRTGEKVFLECVQDMDHENMFWYRQDPGLGLRLIYFSYDVKMKEKGDIPEGYSVSREKKERFSLILESASTNQTSMYLCASSLLQSNSPLHFGNGTRLTVT.

The table lists this clone with a few counts. V gene TRBV9 combines with J gene TRBJ2-2; 15 nucleotides line up with TRBD2. The CDR3 consists of 19 residues. V lost 0 bases and J lost 3; bases outside the gene matches: 6. Germline values: CDR1 SGDLS, CDR2 YYNGEE. The CDR3 nucleotides read TGTGCCAGCAGCGTAGGGTGGACTAGCGGGAGGGCGTACACCGGGGAGCTGTTTTTT. This codes for CASSVGWTSGRAYTGELFF. Complete variable domain (other parts from reference TRBV9 and TRBJ2-2): DSGVTQTPKHLITATGQRVTLRCSPRSGDLSVYWYQQSLDQGLQFLIQYYNGEERAKGNILERFSAQQFPDLHSELNLSSLELGDSALYFCASSVGWTSGRAYTGELFFGEGSRLTVL.

This clone was detected only a few times. V is TRBV7-8 and J is TRBJ2-6; D is undetermined. Germline-derived CDR1 and CDR2 are SGHVS and FQNEAQ. The CDR3 is 15 amino acids. Trimming removed 1 base at V and 0 bases at J, with 4 bases between. In DNA form, the CDR3 reads TGTGCCAGCAGCTTAGGATACTCTGGGGCCAACGTCCTGACTTTC. This encodes CASSLGYSGANVLTF. Based on the CDR3 plus reference TRBV7-8 and TRBJ2-6, the full variable domain is GAGVSQSPRYKVAKRGQDVALRCDPISGHVSLFWYQQALGQGPEFLTYFQNEAQLDKSGLPSDRFFAERPEGSVSTLKIQRTQQEDSAVYLCASSLGYSGANVLTFGAGSRLTVL.

This chain connects TRBV6-5 to TRBJ1-1; D gene ambiguous. CDR1 and CDR2 from the germline V gene are MNHEY and SVGAGI. The CDR3 loop spans 14 amino acids. The V gene lost 0 bases and the J gene lost 1 base, with 6 bases spanning the gap. The CDR3: CASSYSAENTEAFF. The CDR3 DNA sequence: TGTGCCAGCAGTTACTCGGCGGAGAACACTGAAGCTTTCTTT.

V is TRBV28 and J is TRBJ2-1, with 7 nucleotides matching TRBD2. Germline lookup yields CDR1 MDHEN and CDR2 SYDVKM. The trim removed 3 bases at V and 4 bases at J, leaving 6 bases unmatched. The CDR3 sequence is 15 residues long. In nucleotides, the CDR3 is TGTGCCAGCAGTTTCGGTGGGAGGGGTTACAATGAGCAGTTCTTC. This codes for CASSFGGRGYNEQFF.

The chain carries TRBV7-6 and TRBJ2-3; D is ambiguous. CDR1 and CDR2 from the germline V gene are SGHVS and FNYEAQ. The germline V and J ends were trimmed by 1 base and 5 bases, with 7 bases remaining between them. CDR3 length equals 13 residues. CDR3 loop: CASSLGLGDTQYF. CDR3 coding DNA: TGTGCCAGCAGCTTAGGCCTGGGAGATACGCAGTATTTT.